This entry lists 11 T cell receptor beta chains sequenced from one sample in a study of response to subunit inactivated influenza vaccine. TCRdb fed the RT-PCR reads into MiXCR, producing one record per CDR3 protein. The sample carries 500,000 to 650,000 distinct CDR3 sequences, 7.5% to 8.5% recorded once. The input for sequencing was PBMCs from blood, taken roughly 24 months after vaccination. These receptor sequences come from a man aged 50 to 75 who received an inactivated influenza vaccine.

The chain joins TRBV30 to TRBJ2-5; 7 bases match TRBD2. The CDR3 contains 15 residues. Germline CDR1 GTSNPN, CDR2 SVGIG (reference sequence). The V gene end was trimmed by 0 bases and the J gene end by 5 bases; junction bases not matched to a gene: 9. For the CDR3, the DNA is TGTGCCTGGAGTGTACCCGCAGGGCGGGGGGAGACCCAGTACTTC. This sequence encodes CAWSVPAGRGETQYF.

A few counts support this clonotype. V gene TRBV5-6 combines with J gene TRBJ2-4; no clear D. The CDR3 covers 13 residues. The germline CDR1 and CDR2 sequences are SGHDT and YYEEEE. Between the trimmed V and J ends, which lost 4 bases and 6 bases, there was a span of 11 bases. The CDR3 coding sequence is TGTGCCAGCAGCGTTTACATCGGAAACATTCAGTACTTC. Amino acids: CASSVYIGNIQYF.

The genes are TRBV7-9 and TRBJ1-3; D call uncertain. This CDR3 is 13 amino acids long. Germline V gene lookup returns CDR1 SEHNR and CDR2 FQNEAQ (reference sequence). Trimming stripped 5 bases from V and 10 bases from J, with 15 bases between. The CDR3 sequence: CASSLLQQRTIYF. In DNA form, the CDR3 reads TGTGCCAGCAGCCTTCTTCAACAAAGGACCATATATTTT.

This clonotype has a count of ten or more. The chain uses TRBV10-3 and TRBJ2-7; D assignment may be TRBD1 or TRBD2 (7 bases each). The V end lost 11 bases, the J end lost 9 bases, and 23 bases lay between the germline ends. CDR3 size: 13 residues. CDR1 and CDR2 from the germline V gene are ENHRY and SYGVKD. The DNA for the CDR3 is TGTGCCTCCCAGGGGGGGACCTCCTTCGGGCAGTACTTC. It yields the protein CASQGGTSFGQYF.

V is TRBV7-2 and J is TRBJ2-3; D not certain. Germline V gene lookup returns CDR1 SGHTA and CDR2 FQGNSA. The ends were cut back, 1 base at V and 10 bases at J, with 12 bases in the middle. This CDR3 comprises 13 residues. CDR3 sequence reads: CASSLEGISSQYF. CDR3 in DNA: TGTGCCAGCAGCTTAGAGGGAATCAGCTCGCAGTATTTT. The variable domain in full, completed from reference TRBV7-2 and TRBJ2-3, reads GAGVSQSPSNKVTEKGKDVELRCDPISGHTALYWYRQSLGQGLEFLIYFQGNSAPDKSGLPSDRFSAERTGGSVSTLTIQRTQQEDSAVYLCASSLEGISSQYFGPGTRLTVL.

This clonotype was detected only a few times. The genes are TRBV9 and TRBJ2-5; 9 positions match TRBD1. CDR3 length equals 14 residues. CDR1 is SGDLS and CDR2 is YYNGEE in the germline V gene. The junction had 3 bases not matched to a gene; V was cut back by 0 bases and J by 6 bases. The CDR3 is CASSVAQGAKTQYF. DNA for the CDR3: TGTGCCAGCAGCGTAGCACAGGGGGCCAAGACCCAGTACTTC.

This sequence joins TRBV11-2 and TRBJ2-7; TRBD2 might be the D (5 bases). V was clipped by 5 bases and J by 7 bases, with 15 bases between them. Germline lookup yields CDR1 SGHAT and CDR2 FQNNGV. This CDR3 comprises 13 residues. For the CDR3, the DNA is TGTGCCAGCAGCCGGGGAAAGCCTGGGGAGCAGTACTTC. It encodes CASSRGKPGEQYF.

Ten or more counts support this clonotype. V and J are TRBV30 and TRBJ2-1, with D tentatively TRBD1 (5 bases). With 3 bases removed from V and 10 bases from J, the gap between germline ends came to 13 bases. Germline lookup yields CDR1 GTSNPN and CDR2 SVGIG (reference sequence). This CDR3 is 12 amino acids long. CDR3 nucleotide sequence: TGTGCCTGGAGCGTGGGGCGGACCGAGCAGTTCTTC. Translation: CAWSVGRTEQFF. The whole variable domain, filled in from reference TRBV30 and TRBJ2-1, reads SQTIHQWPATLVQPVGSPLSLECTVEGTSNPNLYWYRQAAGRGLQLLFYSVGIGQISSEVPQNLSASRPQDRQFILSSKKLLLSDSGFYLCAWSVGRTEQFFGPGTRLTVL.

The V and J genes are TRBV12-3 or TRBV12-4 and TRBJ1-5, with TRBD1 matching over 11 bases. CDR3 length equals 17 residues. Trimming at V came to 5 bases and at J to 4 bases, leaving 10 bases not matched to a gene. The CDR3 protein is CASSPGQGAGINQPQHF. The CDR3 DNA follows: TGTGCCAGCAGTCCCGGACAGGGGGCAGGCATAAATCAGCCCCAGCATTTT.

The V gene is TRBV7-6, the J gene TRBJ2-5; D assignment may be TRBD1 or TRBD2 (5 bases each). V was cut by 5 bases and J by 6 bases, with 22 bases left in between. The germline CDR1 and CDR2 sequences are SGHVS and FNYEAQ. CDR3 length: 16 residues. This CDR3 reads CASSLGTPGSSQTQYF. DNA for the CDR3: TGTGCCAGCAGCCTCGGGACCCCCGGTTCGAGTCAGACCCAGTACTTC.

This clonotype was observed many times. DNA for the CDR3: TGCAGTGCTTCGGTTGGGAGCTCCTACAATGAGCAGTTCTTC. Translated, it gives CSASVGSSYNEQFF. The J gene is TRBJ2-1, the V gene TRBV20-1, with a tentative D call TRBD2 (5 bases). V shed 5 bases and J shed 0 bases, with 11 bases lying between them. Germline V CDR1 and CDR2: DFQATT, SNEGSKA (reference sequence). The CDR3 is made up of 14 amino acids.